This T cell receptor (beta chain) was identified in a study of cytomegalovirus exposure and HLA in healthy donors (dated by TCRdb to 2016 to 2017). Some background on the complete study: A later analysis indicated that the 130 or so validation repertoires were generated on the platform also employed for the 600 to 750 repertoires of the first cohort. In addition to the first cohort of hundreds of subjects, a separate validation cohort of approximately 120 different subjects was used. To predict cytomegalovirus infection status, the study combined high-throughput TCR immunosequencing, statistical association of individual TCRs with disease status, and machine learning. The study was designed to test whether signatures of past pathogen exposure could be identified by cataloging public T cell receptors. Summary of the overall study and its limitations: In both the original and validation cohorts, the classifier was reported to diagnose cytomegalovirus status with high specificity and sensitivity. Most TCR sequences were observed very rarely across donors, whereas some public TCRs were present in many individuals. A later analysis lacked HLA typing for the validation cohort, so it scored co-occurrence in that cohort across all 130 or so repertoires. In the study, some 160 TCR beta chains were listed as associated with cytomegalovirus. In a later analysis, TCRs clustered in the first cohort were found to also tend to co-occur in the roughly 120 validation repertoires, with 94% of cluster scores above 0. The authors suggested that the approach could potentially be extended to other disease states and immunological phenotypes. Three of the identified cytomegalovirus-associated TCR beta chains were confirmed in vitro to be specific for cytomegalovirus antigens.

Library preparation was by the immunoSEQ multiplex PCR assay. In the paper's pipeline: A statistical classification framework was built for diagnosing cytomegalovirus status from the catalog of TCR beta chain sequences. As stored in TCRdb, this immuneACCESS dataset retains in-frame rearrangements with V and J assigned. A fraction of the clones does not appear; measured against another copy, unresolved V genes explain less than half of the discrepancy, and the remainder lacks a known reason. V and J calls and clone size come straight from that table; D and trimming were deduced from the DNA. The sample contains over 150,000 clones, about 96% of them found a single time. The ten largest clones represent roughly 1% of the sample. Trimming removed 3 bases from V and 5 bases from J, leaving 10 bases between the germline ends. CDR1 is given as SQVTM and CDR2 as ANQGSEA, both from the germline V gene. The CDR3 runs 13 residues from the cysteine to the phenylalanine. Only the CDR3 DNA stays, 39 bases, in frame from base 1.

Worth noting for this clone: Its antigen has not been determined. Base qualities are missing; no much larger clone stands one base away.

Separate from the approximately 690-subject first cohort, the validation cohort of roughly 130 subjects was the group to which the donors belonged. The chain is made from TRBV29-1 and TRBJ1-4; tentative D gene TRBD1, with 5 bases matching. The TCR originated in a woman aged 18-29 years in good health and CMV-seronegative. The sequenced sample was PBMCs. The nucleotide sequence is TGCAGCGTTGAGAGGCGACAGAATGAAAAACTGTTTTTT. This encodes CSVERRQNEKLFF.